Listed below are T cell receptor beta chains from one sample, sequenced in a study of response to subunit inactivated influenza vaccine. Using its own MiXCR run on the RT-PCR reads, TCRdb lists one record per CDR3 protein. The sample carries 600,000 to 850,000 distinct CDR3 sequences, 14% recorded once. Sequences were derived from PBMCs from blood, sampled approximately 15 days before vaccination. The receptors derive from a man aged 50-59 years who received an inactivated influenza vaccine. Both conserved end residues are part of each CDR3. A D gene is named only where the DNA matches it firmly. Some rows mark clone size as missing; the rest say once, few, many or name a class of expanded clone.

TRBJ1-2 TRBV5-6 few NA CASSLVGGRQTF TGTGCCAGCAGCTTGGTCGGGGGAAGACAGACCTTC
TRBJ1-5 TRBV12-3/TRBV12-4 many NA CASSLLGGNQPQHF TGTGCCAGCAGTTTGTTGGGTGGCAATCAGCCCCAGCATTTT
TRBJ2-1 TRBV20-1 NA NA CSARVNEQFF TGCAGTGCTAGAGTCAATGAGCAGTTCTTC
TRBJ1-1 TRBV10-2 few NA CACRPDTEAFF TGCGCCTGCAGACCGGACACTGAAGCTTTCTTT
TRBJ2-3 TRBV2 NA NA CASSEALGFGSTDTQYF TGTGCCAGCAGTGAAGCGTTAGGGTTTGGTAGCACAGATACGCAGTATTTT
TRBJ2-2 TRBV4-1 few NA CASSQKGGTGELFF TGCGCCAGCAGCCAAAAGGGGGGGACCGGGGAGCTGTTTTTT
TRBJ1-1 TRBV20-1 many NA CSAPSRTEAFF TGCAGTGCGCCTTCGCGCACTGAAGCTTTCTTT
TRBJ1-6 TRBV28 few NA CASGSGGGGRRALHF TGTGCCAGCGGATCGGGCGGTGGTGGGAGGAGAGCCCTCCACTTT
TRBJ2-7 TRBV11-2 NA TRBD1 CASSRLRGQGAYEQYF TGTGCCAGCAGCCGACTCCGAGGACAGGGGGCGTACGAGCAGTACTTC
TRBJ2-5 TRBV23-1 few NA CASSHRDGQETQYF TGCGCCAGCAGTCATCGGGACGGCCAAGAGACCCAGTACTTC
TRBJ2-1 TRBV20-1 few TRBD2 CTIGGASSYNEQFF TGCACCATCGGGGGGGCGAGCTCCTACAATGAGCAGTTCTTC
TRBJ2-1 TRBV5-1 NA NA CASSLVTSIDNEQFF TGCGCCAGCAGCTTGGTAACTAGTATCGACAATGAGCAGTTCTTC
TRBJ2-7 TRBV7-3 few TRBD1 CASSLTTMRDRVSYEQYF TGTGCCAGCAGCTTAACGACTATGAGGGACAGGGTATCCTACGAGCAGTACTTC
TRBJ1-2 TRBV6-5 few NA CASSYSWGEGYTF TGTGCCAGCAGTTACTCTTGGGGGGAGGGCTACACCTTC
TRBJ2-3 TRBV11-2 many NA CASSLDLSTDTQYF TGTGCCAGCAGCTTAGACCTTTCCACAGATACGCAGTATTTT
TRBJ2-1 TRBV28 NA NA CASSVGRDNEQFF TGTGCCAGCAGTGTCGGGAGAGACAATGAGCAGTTCTTC